The 22 T cell receptor beta chains reported below all come from one sample, sequenced in a study of shared clonotypes between healthy human individuals. Only in-frame clones appear in the TCRdb table, and some are missing; sequencing was by immunoSEQ multiplex PCR. The sample includes some 2.3 million clones, 85% to 95% of them seen just once. Input material: naive CD4+ T cells from PBMCs. Subset in this sample: CD45RA+ positively selected. The origin of the receptors is a man aged 18 to 29 in good health. Some clones in this sample may be carry-over from other donors' samples.

In this sample, this clone turned up a few times. The chain joins TRBV28 to TRBJ1-1; the D gene is possibly TRBD1 (5 bases). The CDR3 contains 13 residues. Germline CDR1 MDHEN, CDR2 SYDVKM. Between the trimmed V and J ends, which lost 5 bases and 7 bases, there was a span of 14 bases. Here the CDR3 reads CASSPAGALEAFF. Here the CDR3 DNA reads TGTGCCAGCAGTCCCGCCGGGGCTCTTGAAGCTTTCTTT.

This clone showed up just once. The same CDR3 is also encoded by other DNA sequences in this sample. The chain uses TRBV18 and TRBJ2-5; 8 nucleotides match TRBD1. CDR1 and CDR2 (germline): KGHSH, LQKENI. The CDR3 is 14 residues long. Germline trimming cut 2 bases from V and 5 bases from J; bases unmatched to any gene: 4. Here the CDR3 reads CASSPTSGGETQYF. The DNA for the CDR3 is TGTGCCAGCTCACCAACGTCAGGGGGCGAGACCCAGTACTTC. Using reference TRBV18 and TRBJ2-5 for the parts outside the CDR3, the full variable domain is NAGVMQNPRHLVRRRGQEARLRCSPMKGHSHVYWYRQLPEEGLKFMVYLQKENIIDESGMPKERFSAEFPKEGPSILRIQQVVRGDSAAYFCASSPTSGGETQYFGPGTRLLVL.

About this clone: At the DNA level, this CDR3 is encoded by other sequences in the same sample as well. This sequence joins TRBV20-1 and TRBJ2-5, with D perhaps matching TRBD2 (5 bases). Germline values: CDR1 DFQATT, CDR2 SNEGSKA (reference sequence). The V end lost 3 bases, the J end lost 7 bases, and 6 bases lay between the germline ends. CDR3 length: 10 amino acids. In DNA, the CDR3 is TGCAGTGCTAGCCGGGGGACCCAGTACTTC. Translated: CSASRGTQYF.

The J gene is TRBJ2-7, the V gene TRBV29-1, with D hard to call. Germline assignment: CDR1 SQVTM and CDR2 ANQGSEA. Trimming took off 7 bases at V and 6 bases at J, with 16 bases between the two ends. This CDR3 spans 12 amino acids. This chain's CDR3 is CSAETDLPEQYF. The CDR3 DNA reads TGCAGCGCCGAAACGGACCTCCCCGAGCAGTACTTC.

The CDR3 here is CASSPTLYNEQFF. DNA of the CDR3: TGTGCCAGCAGTCCTACCCTCTACAATGAGCAGTTCTTC. The V gene is TRBV27, the J gene TRBJ2-1; D unresolved. V shed 5 bases and J shed 3 bases, with 8 bases lying between them. The CDR3 is 13 amino acids. Germline-derived CDR1 and CDR2 are MNHEY and SMNVEV (reference sequence).

This rearrangement joins TRBV9 to TRBJ2-5; 7 bases are a match to TRBD1. Germline lookup yields CDR1 SGDLS and CDR2 YYNGEE. CDR3 length: 15 amino acids. With V trimmed by 0 bases and J by 2 bases, 4 bases remained unmatched. CDR3 amino acids: CASSVAPGQQETQYF. The CDR3 DNA sequence: TGTGCCAGCAGCGTAGCGCCGGGACAGCAAGAGACCCAGTACTTC.

V gene TRBV5-1 combines with J gene TRBJ1-2; D is undetermined. Trimming shortened V by 0 bases and J by 4 bases, and 13 bases separated the two germline ends. Germline-derived CDR1 and CDR2 are SGHRS and YFSETQ. The CDR3 is 15 residues long. For the CDR3, the DNA is TGCGCCAGCAGCTTGGATGGCAATACCCCCTATGGCTACACCTTC. Protein product: CASSLDGNTPYGYTF.

Worth noting for this clone: This CDR3 is also generated by other DNA sequences in the sample. Written as DNA, the CDR3 is TGTGCCAGCAGCTTACAAGGGGGTTACACTGAAGCTTTCTTT. Protein sequence: CASSLQGGYTEAFF. The rearrangement links TRBV7-2 to TRBJ1-1, with D possibly TRBD1 on 6 matching bases. Germline V gene lookup returns CDR1 SGHTA and CDR2 FQGNSA. Trimming left V 2 bases short and J 3 bases short, with 10 bases between. The CDR3 is 14 residues long.

The chain is built from TRBV11-3 and TRBJ2-1; D is unresolved. V was clipped by 3 bases and J by 5 bases, with 8 bases between them. Germline V gene data show CDR1 as SGHNT and CDR2 as YENEEA. This CDR3 comprises 13 residues. The CDR3 spells CASSFSENNEQFF. For the CDR3, the DNA is TGTGCCAGCAGCTTCTCCGAGAACAATGAGCAGTTCTTC.

This chain connects TRBV6-5 to TRBJ2-5, with D possibly TRBD2 on 6 matching bases. Trimming pared 6 bases from V and 3 bases from J, leaving 14 bases between. CDR1 and CDR2 (germline): MNHEY, SVGAGI. This CDR3 region has 14 residues. The CDR3 DNA sequence: TGTGCCAGCAGCTCATTGGGGACTGAAGAGACCCAGTACTTC. Its protein product is CASSSLGTEETQYF.

The chain uses TRBV10-3 and TRBJ2-1; TRBD2 aligns across 7 bases. Germline V gives CDR1 ENHRY, CDR2 SYGVKD. Trimming removed 8 bases from V and 7 bases from J; junction bases left unmatched: 11. This CDR3 is 14 amino acids long. The DNA for the CDR3 is TGTGCCATCTCGGGAGGACGGTTTGGGAATGAGCAGTTCTTC. This encodes CAISGGRFGNEQFF.

V gene TRBV9 combines with J gene TRBJ2-1; 10 bases fit TRBD2. Germline V gene data show CDR1 as SGDLS and CDR2 as YYNGEE. This CDR3 has 15 amino acids. V lost 0 bases to trimming and J lost 9 bases; unmatched junction nucleotides: 6. The CDR3 bases are TGTGCCAGCAGCGTAGCTCTAGCGGGAGCGGCTGAGCAGTTCTTC. Translation: CASSVALAGAAEQFF.

This clone was picked up a small number of times. The sample has other DNA sequences that encode this CDR3 too. The chain links TRBV7-3 to TRBJ1-1, with TRBD1 matching over 8 bases. Germline V gene sequence: CDR1 SGHTA, CDR2 FQGTGA. The CDR3 length is 13 residues. J lost 4 bases, V lost 6 bases, and 4 bases had no gene match. CDR3 DNA: TGTGCCAGCAGTTGGACAGGGTCCACTGAAGCTTTCTTT. Its translation: CASSWTGSTEAFF.

The rearrangement uses TRBV9 and TRBJ1-1, with D unclear. The CDR3 sequence is 13 residues long. Trimming took 4 bases from V and 6 from J, leaving 13 bases between them. Per the germline V gene, CDR1 is SGDLS and CDR2 is YYNGEE. The CDR3 DNA sequence: TGTGCCAGCAGCACTGTCCCCGAGGCTGAAGCTTTCTTT. Translating gives CASSTVPEAEAFF.

V usage is TRBV11-2 and J usage is TRBJ2-1; 7 nucleotides match TRBD2. J lost 0 bases, V lost 5 bases, and 10 bases had no gene match. This CDR3 comprises 17 residues. From germline, CDR1 is SGHAT and CDR2 FQNNGV. The CDR3 reads CASSPPGRAISYNEQFF. CDR3 in DNA: TGTGCCAGCAGCCCTCCGGGGAGGGCCATCTCCTACAATGAGCAGTTCTTC.

This clone was counted once. This chain links TRBV6-1 with TRBJ2-1; 9 bases align to TRBD2. After removal of 1 base from V and 14 bases from J, the junction contained 18 bases not matched to a gene. CDR3 length: 17 amino acids. Germline lookup yields CDR1 MNHNS and CDR2 SASEGT. For the CDR3, the DNA is TGTGCCAGCAGTGAAGAGGGGACGACAGGGTTGGCTAGCGGGGAGTTCTTC. As protein: CASSEEGTTGLASGEFF.

This clone was seen just once. The V call is TRBV15, the J call TRBJ2-2; D might be TRBD2 (6 bases). CDR1 is LNHNV, CDR2 YYDKDF, per germline (reference sequence). The V and J ends lost 1 base and 5 bases respectively, with 8 bases between them. This CDR3 spans 14 amino acids. The CDR3 is CATSRVGTTGELFF. The CDR3 DNA follows: TGTGCCACCAGCAGAGTTGGGACTACCGGGGAGCTGTTTTTT.

The chain employs TRBV5-1 and TRBJ2-5; 10 bases fit TRBD2. The length of the CDR3 is 14 residues. With V trimmed by 4 bases and J by 9 bases, 9 bases remained unmatched. Germline V gene data show CDR1 as SGHRS and CDR2 as YFSETQ. For the CDR3, the DNA is TGCGCCAGCAGCCTCGACTTAGCGGGAGGTTCCCAGTACTTC. Translated, it gives CASSLDLAGGSQYF.

V and J are TRBV18 and TRBJ2-7, with a tentative D call TRBD1 (6 bases). The CDR3 totals 13 residues. Germline values: CDR1 KGHSH, CDR2 LQKENI. V was pared by 2 bases and J by 5 bases, with 10 bases between. DNA of the CDR3: TGTGCCAGCTCACCAAACGGGGACAACGAGCAGTACTTC. As protein: CASSPNGDNEQYF. The full variable domain, completed using reference TRBV18 and TRBJ2-7, is NAGVMQNPRHLVRRRGQEARLRCSPMKGHSHVYWYRQLPEEGLKFMVYLQKENIIDESGMPKERFSAEFPKEGPSILRIQQVVRGDSAAYFCASSPNGDNEQYFGPGTRLTVT.

As concerns this clone: This sample also contains other DNA sequences that code for the same CDR3. This sequence joins TRBV29-1 and TRBJ1-2; D is possibly TRBD1 (6 bases). The length of the CDR3 is 12 residues. Germline-derived CDR1 and CDR2 are SQVTM and ANQGSEA. Trimming left V 4 bases short and J 6 bases short, with 12 bases between. Here the CDR3 reads CSVVGQGNGYTF. The CDR3 bases are TGCAGCGTTGTTGGCCAGGGGAATGGCTACACCTTC.

V is TRBV7-9 and J is TRBJ1-1, with D possibly being TRBD1 (6 bases). The CDR3 length is 15 residues. Germline V lookup: CDR1 SEHNR, CDR2 FQNEAQ (reference sequence). Trimming shortened V by 5 bases and J by 5 bases, and 18 bases separated the two germline ends. The CDR3 DNA reads as TGTGCCAGCAGCCCCTCCCGGGGGGGCCGAACTGAAGCTTTCTTT. This codes for CASSPSRGGRTEAFF.

V gene TRBV14 combines with J gene TRBJ1-2; D is uncertain. The CDR3 totals 17 residues. Germline values: CDR1 SGHDN, CDR2 FVKESK. V lost 4 bases to trimming and J lost 0 bases, with 18 bases between them. CDR3 amino acids: CASSPILTVSPNYGYTF. The CDR3 DNA reads TGTGCCAGCAGCCCAATTCTCACAGTTTCCCCTAACTATGGCTACACCTTC.